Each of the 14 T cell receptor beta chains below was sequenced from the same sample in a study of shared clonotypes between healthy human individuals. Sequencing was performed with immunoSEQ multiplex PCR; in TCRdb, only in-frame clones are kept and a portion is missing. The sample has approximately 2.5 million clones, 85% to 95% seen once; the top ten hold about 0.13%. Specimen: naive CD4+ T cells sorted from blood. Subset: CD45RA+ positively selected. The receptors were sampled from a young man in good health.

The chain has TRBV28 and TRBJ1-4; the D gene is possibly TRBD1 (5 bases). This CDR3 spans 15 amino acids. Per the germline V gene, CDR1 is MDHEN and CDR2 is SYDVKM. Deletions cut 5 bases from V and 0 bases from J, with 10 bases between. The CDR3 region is CASSDTGATNEKLFF. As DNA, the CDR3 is TGTGCCAGCAGTGATACAGGTGCAACTAATGAAAAACTGTTTTTT.

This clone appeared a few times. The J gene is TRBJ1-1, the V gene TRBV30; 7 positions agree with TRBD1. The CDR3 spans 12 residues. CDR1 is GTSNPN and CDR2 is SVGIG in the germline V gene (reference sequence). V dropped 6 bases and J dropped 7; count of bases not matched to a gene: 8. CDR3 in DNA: TGTGCCTGTGGACAGGCGGTACGTGAAGCTTTCTTT. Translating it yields CACGQAVREAFF.

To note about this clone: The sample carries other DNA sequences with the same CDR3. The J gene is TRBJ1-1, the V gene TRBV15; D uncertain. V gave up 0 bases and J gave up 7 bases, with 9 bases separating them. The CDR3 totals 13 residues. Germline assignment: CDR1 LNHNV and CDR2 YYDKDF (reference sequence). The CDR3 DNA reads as TGTGCCACCAGCAGAGATCGAACACTTGAAGCTTTCTTT. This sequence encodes CATSRDRTLEAFF.

The CDR3 DNA reads as TGCGCCAGCACTCAAAGGACAGGGGGCCCCCAAGAGACCCAGTACTTC. It yields the protein CASTQRTGGPQETQYF. The chain uses TRBV5-1 and TRBJ2-5; TRBD1 aligns across 11 bases. The CDR3 totals 16 residues. After removal of 6 bases from V and 1 base from J, the junction contained 8 bases not matched to a gene. Germline assignment: CDR1 SGHRS and CDR2 YFSETQ. The full variable domain, in which reference TRBV5-1 and TRBJ2-5 provide the parts outside the CDR3, is KAGVTQTPRYLIKTRGQQVTLSCSPISGHRSVSWYQQTPGQGLQFLFEYFSETQRNKGNFPGRFSGRQFSNSRSEMNVSTLELGDSALYLCASTQRTGGPQETQYFGPGTRLLVL.

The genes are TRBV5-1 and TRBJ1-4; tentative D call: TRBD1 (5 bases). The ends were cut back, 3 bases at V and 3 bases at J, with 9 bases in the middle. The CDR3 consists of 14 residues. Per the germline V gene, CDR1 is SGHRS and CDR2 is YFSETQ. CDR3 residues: CASSSGISNEKLFF. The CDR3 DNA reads TGCGCCAGCAGCTCAGGGATATCTAATGAAAAACTGTTTTTT.

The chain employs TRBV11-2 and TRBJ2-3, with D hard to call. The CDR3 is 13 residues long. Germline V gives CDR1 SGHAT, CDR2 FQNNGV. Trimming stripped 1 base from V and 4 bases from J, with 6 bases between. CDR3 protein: CASSLVSSDTQYF. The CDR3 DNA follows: TGTGCCAGCAGCTTAGTGAGCTCAGATACGCAGTATTTT.

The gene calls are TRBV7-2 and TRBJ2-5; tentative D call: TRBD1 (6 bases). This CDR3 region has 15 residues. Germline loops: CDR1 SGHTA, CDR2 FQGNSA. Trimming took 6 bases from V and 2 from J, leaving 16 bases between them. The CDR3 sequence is CASRPQGRLQETQYF. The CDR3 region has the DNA TGTGCCAGCAGGCCACAGGGAAGATTACAAGAGACCCAGTACTTC. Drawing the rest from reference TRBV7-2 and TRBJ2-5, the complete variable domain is GAGVSQSPSNKVTEKGKDVELRCDPISGHTALYWYRQSLGQGLEFLIYFQGNSAPDKSGLPSDRFSAERTGGSVSTLTIQRTQQEDSAVYLCASRPQGRLQETQYFGPGTRLLVL.

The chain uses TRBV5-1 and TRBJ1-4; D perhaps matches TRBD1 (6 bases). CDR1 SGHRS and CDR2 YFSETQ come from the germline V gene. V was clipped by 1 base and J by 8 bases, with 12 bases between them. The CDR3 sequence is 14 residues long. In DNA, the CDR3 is TGCGCCAGCAGCTTGACAGGCCAGGGGGAAAAACTGTTTTTT. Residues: CASSLTGQGEKLFF.

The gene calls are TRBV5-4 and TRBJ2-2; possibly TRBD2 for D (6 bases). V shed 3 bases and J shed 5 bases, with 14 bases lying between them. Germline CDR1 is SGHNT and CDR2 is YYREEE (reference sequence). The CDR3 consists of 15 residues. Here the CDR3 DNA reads TGTGCCAGCAGCTCCTTGCGGGAAGGTACCGGGGAGCTGTTTTTT. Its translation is CASSSLREGTGELFF.

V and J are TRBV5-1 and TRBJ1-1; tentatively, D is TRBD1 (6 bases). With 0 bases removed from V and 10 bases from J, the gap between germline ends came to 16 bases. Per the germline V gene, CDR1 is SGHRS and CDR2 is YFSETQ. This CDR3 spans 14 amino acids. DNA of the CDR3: TGCGCCAGCAGCTTGGAAGTATTGGAGGGGGGAGCTTTCTTT. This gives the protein CASSLEVLEGGAFF.

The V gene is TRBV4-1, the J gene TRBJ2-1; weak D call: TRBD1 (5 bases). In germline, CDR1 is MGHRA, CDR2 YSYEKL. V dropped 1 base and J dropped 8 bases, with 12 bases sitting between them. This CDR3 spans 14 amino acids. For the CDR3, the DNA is TGCGCCAGCAGCCAAGCAATACAGGTCGATGAGCAGTTCTTC. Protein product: CASSQAIQVDEQFF.

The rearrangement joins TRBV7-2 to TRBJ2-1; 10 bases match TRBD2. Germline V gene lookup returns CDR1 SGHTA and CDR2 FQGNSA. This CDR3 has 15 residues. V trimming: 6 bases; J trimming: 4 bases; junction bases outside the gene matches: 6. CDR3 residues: CASRSGRDSYNEQFF. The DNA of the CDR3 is TGTGCCAGCAGAAGCGGGAGGGATTCGTACAATGAGCAGTTCTTC.

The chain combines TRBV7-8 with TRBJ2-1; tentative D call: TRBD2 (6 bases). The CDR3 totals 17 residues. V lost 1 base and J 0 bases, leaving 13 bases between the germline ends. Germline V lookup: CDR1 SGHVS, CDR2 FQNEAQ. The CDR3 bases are TGTGCCAGCAGCTTAGTAGGCGGGAAGAGCTCCTACAATGAGCAGTTCTTC. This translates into CASSLVGGKSSYNEQFF.

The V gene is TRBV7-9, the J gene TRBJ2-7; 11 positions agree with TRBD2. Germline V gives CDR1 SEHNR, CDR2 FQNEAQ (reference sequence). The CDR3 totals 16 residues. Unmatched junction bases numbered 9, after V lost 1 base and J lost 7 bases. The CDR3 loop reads CASSLGTSGRSLEQYF. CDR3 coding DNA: TGTGCCAGCAGCTTAGGGACTAGCGGGCGGTCTTTGGAGCAGTACTTC.